Below, 20 T cell receptor beta chains from the same sample are listed, as sequenced in a study of vaccination and CD4 T cells after COVID-19. These receptors are not linked to any known antigen. Sequenced with the Oncomine TCR Beta short-read assay was DNA taken from cultured CD4+ T cells. TCRdb processed the PCR reads anew with MiXCR; each CDR3 protein has one entry. The sample includes 12,000 or so distinct CDR3 sequences, around 40% of them seen just once. Treatment defined: roughly 10-day PBMC culture with coronavirus spike peptide pools or control peptides (ViraFEST assay). Material for sequencing was CD4+ T cells from blood, cultured in vitro. All receptors derive from a human donor who had recovered from COVID-19.

This clonotype was detected only a few times. The chain employs TRBV7-2 and TRBJ1-3; D is possibly TRBD1 (6 bases). CDR3 size: 14 residues. Per germline, CDR1 SGHTA and CDR2 FQGNSA. Deletions cut 3 bases from V and 0 bases from J, with 6 bases between. CDR3 residues: CASSLDSSGNTIYF. In DNA, the CDR3 is TGTGCCAGCAGCTTGGACAGCTCTGGAAACACCATATATTTT.

A single count supports this clonotype. This sequence joins TRBV5-1 and TRBJ2-2, with 7 positions matching TRBD1. CDR1 is SGHRS, CDR2 YFSETQ, per germline. CDR3 size: 15 residues. V shed 1 base, J shed 5 bases, and the junction held 5 bases outside the gene matches. This chain's CDR3 is CASSLTGVFTGELFF. The CDR3 DNA reads TGCGCCAGCAGCTTGACAGGGGTCTTTACCGGGGAGCTGTTTTTT.

The J gene is TRBJ1-2, the V gene TRBV7-2; 7 nucleotides match TRBD1. J was trimmed by 4 bases and V by 1 base; bases with no gene match: 0. Germline assignment: CDR1 SGHTA and CDR2 FQGNSA. This CDR3 is 13 amino acids long. The CDR3 loop is CASSLGQGYGYTF. The CDR3 region has the DNA TGTGCCAGCAGCTTAGGACAGGGCTATGGCTACACCTTC.

This clonotype was observed a few times. J is TRBJ1-5 and V is TRBV6-1, with TRBD1 matching over 9 bases. There are 14 residues in the CDR3. Germline CDR1 MNHNS, CDR2 SASEGT. V was pared by 9 bases and J by 2 bases, with 5 bases of the junction left unmatched. CDR3 nucleotides: TGTGCCAGTTCACAGGGGGCCCGCAATCAGCCCCAGCATTTT. Protein: CASSQGARNQPQHF.

V and J are TRBV7-2 and TRBJ2-5, with TRBD1 matching over 8 bases. CDR3 size: 13 residues. Germline values: CDR1 SGHTA, CDR2 FQGNSA. J gave up 4 bases and V 4 bases, and 2 bases lay outside the gene matches. CDR3 bases: TGTGCCAGCAGCTCAGGGGGCCTAGAGACCCAGTACTTC. Translated, it gives CASSSGGLETQYF.

This clonotype came up a few times. The chain combines TRBV6-1 with TRBJ2-4, with 10 bases matching TRBD1. Germline V lookup: CDR1 MNHNS, CDR2 SASEGT. This CDR3 is built from 15 residues. J lost 8 bases, V lost 5 bases, and 9 bases had no gene match. CDR3 amino acids: CASSQGQGLSYIQYF. As DNA, the CDR3 is TGTGCCAGCAGTCAGGGACAGGGGCTGTCATACATTCAGTACTTC.

This chain joins TRBV11-2 and TRBJ2-3; perhaps TRBD1 as D (6 bases). V lost 5 bases to trimming and J lost 4 bases, with 19 bases between them. The CDR3 runs 16 residues. The germline V gene encodes CDR1 SGHAT and CDR2 FQNNGV. CDR3 coding DNA: TGTGCCAGCAGCGCGTCTACAGGGTTTGTCCCAGATACGCAGTATTTT. It encodes CASSASTGFVPDTQYF.

The rearrangement joins TRBV7-2 to TRBJ2-2, with no clear D. Germline V lookup: CDR1 SGHTA, CDR2 FQGNSA. V was clipped by 0 bases and J by 2 bases, with 7 bases between them. The CDR3 has 15 amino acids. CDR3 sequence (DNA): TGTGCCAGCAGCTTAGCTCTAGACAACACCGGGGAGCTGTTTTTT. This translates into CASSLALDNTGELFF.

This clonotype has more than one count but fewer than ten. This rearrangement joins TRBV2 to TRBJ1-2; 7 positions match TRBD1. Germline trimming cut 5 bases from V and 2 bases from J; bases unmatched to any gene: 2. The CDR3 runs to 13 residues. Germline CDR1 and CDR2: SNHLY and FYNNEI. CDR3: CASSRQGNYGYTF. In nucleotides, the CDR3 is TGTGCCAGCAGTCGACAGGGAAACTATGGCTACACCTTC.

The chain employs TRBV14 and TRBJ2-7; 8 bases line up with TRBD1. In germline, CDR1 is SGHDN, CDR2 FVKESK. The ends lost 1 base at V and 4 bases at J; junction bases unmatched: 12. The CDR3 totals 17 residues. The CDR3 DNA follows: TGTGCCAGCAGCCAAGTGTATAAGGACAGGGTACTTTACGAGCAGTACTTC. It specifies CASSQVYKDRVLYEQYF. Looking up the rest from reference TRBV14 and TRBJ2-7 gives the full variable domain: EAGVTQFPSHSVIEKGQTVTLRCDPISGHDNLYWYRRVMGKEIKFLLHFVKESKQDESGMPNNRFLAERTGGTYSTLKVQPAELEDSGVYFCASSQVYKDRVLYEQYFGPGTRLTVT.

The chain couples TRBV7-3 to TRBJ1-2, with D possibly matching TRBD1 (6 bases). Germline V lookup: CDR1 SGHTA, CDR2 FQGTGA. The CDR3 loop spans 14 amino acids. Trimming took 6 bases from V and 7 from J, leaving 18 bases between them. CDR3 in DNA: TGTGCCAGCAGACCCACAGGGTCACGGGGTGGCTACACCTTC. This translates into CASRPTGSRGGYTF.

The chain recombines TRBV30 with TRBJ1-5; D is ambiguous. Germline V gives CDR1 GTSNPN, CDR2 SVGIG (reference sequence). The CDR3 is 14 residues long. V shed 2 bases and J shed 4 bases, with 12 bases lying between them. The DNA for the CDR3 is TGTGCCTGGAGTCCGCCAGGCGGTAATCAGCCCCAGCATTTT. Translating it yields CAWSPPGGNQPQHF.

There are a few counts of this clonotype. The CDR3 loop is CASSPDRRRTEAFF. The CDR3 nucleotides read TGTGCCAGCAGTCCGGACAGGAGGAGGACTGAAGCTTTCTTT. The chain recombines TRBV6-1 with TRBJ1-1, with 7 nucleotides matching TRBD1. Per germline, CDR1 MNHNS and CDR2 SASEGT. This CDR3 contains 14 residues. The V segment lost 5 bases and the J segment 5 bases; nucleotides outside the gene matches: 8.

This sequence joins TRBV24-1 and TRBJ2-7; 10 bases agree with TRBD2. CDR1 and CDR2 from the germline V gene are KGHDR and SFDVKD. V dropped 3 bases and J dropped 5; count of bases not matched to a gene: 9. The CDR3 has 16 amino acids. The CDR3 DNA reads as TGTGCCACCAGTGATCTATCTAGCGGGAGTCCCCACGAGCAGTACTTC. Translation gives CATSDLSSGSPHEQYF.

Points on this clonotype: This may be a read error: a much more frequent sequence differs by one nucleotide. The V call is TRBV7-2, the J call TRBJ1-1; 9 positions agree with TRBD1. CDR1 SGHTA and CDR2 FQGNSA come from the germline V gene. Unmatched junction bases numbered 8, after V lost 6 bases and J lost 6 bases. There are 14 residues in the CDR3. CDR3 nucleotide sequence: TGTACCAGCAGTTACGGACAGGGGTTCCCTGAAGCTTTCTTT. Encoded protein: CTSSYGQGFPEAFF. Together with reference TRBV7-2 and TRBJ1-1, the CDR3 gives the full variable domain: GAGVSQSPSNKVTEKGKDVELRCDPISGHTALYWYRQSLGQGLEFLIYFQGNSAPDKSGLPSDRFSAERTGGSVSTLTIQRTQQEDSAVYLCTSSYGQGFPEAFFGQGTRLTVV.

The sample holds a few counts of this clonotype. V gene TRBV27 combines with J gene TRBJ1-2, with a weak D call TRBD1 (6 bases). V was trimmed by 6 bases and J by 6 bases, leaving 14 bases between them. From germline, CDR1 is MNHEY and CDR2 SMNVEV (reference sequence). The CDR3 sequence is 13 residues long. This CDR3 is CASSYREMDGYTF. The CDR3 DNA reads as TGTGCCAGCAGCTACAGGGAAATGGATGGCTACACCTTC.

V and J are TRBV18 and TRBJ2-7; no clear D gene. With 2 bases removed from V and 3 bases from J, the gap between germline ends came to 8 bases. Germline V gene lookup returns CDR1 KGHSH and CDR2 LQKENI. The CDR3 length is 13 residues. CDR3 coding DNA: TGTGCCAGCTCACCAGGTTTTGGCTACGAGCAGTACTTC. Translating it yields CASSPGFGYEQYF.

The chain joins TRBV11-2 to TRBJ1-5; D not certain. The CDR3 totals 13 residues. The V gene lost 0 bases and the J gene lost 7 bases, with 7 bases spanning the gap. The germline V gene encodes CDR1 SGHAT and CDR2 FQNNGV. CDR3 amino acids: CASSLDLKQPQHF. CDR3 DNA sequence: TGTGCCAGCAGCTTAGATCTCAAACAGCCCCAGCATTTT.

The chain recombines TRBV9 with TRBJ2-5; 10 positions agree with TRBD2. CDR1 is SGDLS and CDR2 is YYNGEE in the germline V gene. Trimming at V came to 4 bases and at J to 4 bases, leaving 13 bases not matched to a gene. This CDR3 has 17 residues. The CDR3 DNA sequence: TGTGCCAGCAGCCCGGGGGTAGCGGGAGGTAACTTAGAGACCCAGTACTTC. Translated, it gives CASSPGVAGGNLETQYF.

The gene calls are TRBV11-2 and TRBJ1-2, with D perhaps matching TRBD1 (6 bases). The CDR3 runs to 15 residues. V gave up 0 bases and J gave up 8 bases, with 16 bases separating them. Germline V lookup: CDR1 SGHAT, CDR2 FQNNGV. CDR3 in amino acids: CASSLDTLDRRGYTF. The CDR3 nucleotides are TGTGCCAGCAGCTTAGACACCTTAGACAGGAGAGGCTACACCTTC.